Presented here are 23 T cell receptor beta chains from one specimen sequenced in a study of blood T cell repertoires in COVID-19. Sequenced by immunoSEQ multiplex PCR; TCRdb stores in-frame clones only, minus some. The sample holds roughly 130,000 clones, 84% seen once. Sequenced sample: peripheral blood. These receptors were collected from a woman aged 25 to 39 who had recovered from COVID-19.

The rearrangement joins TRBV2 to TRBJ2-5; 7 bases match TRBD1. The CDR3 has 14 residues. V lost 6 bases, J lost 5 bases, and 9 bases stayed unmatched. Germline V gene data show CDR1 as SNHLY and CDR2 as FYNNEI. The CDR3, as DNA: TGTGCCAGCAGCCCCTTTGACAGGGCGGAGACCCAGTACTTC. This sequence encodes CASSPFDRAETQYF.

The CDR3 here is CSVETSGTGGIYEQFF. In nucleotides, the CDR3 is TGCAGCGTAGAAACATCCGGGACAGGGGGCATCTATGAGCAGTTCTTC. The V call is TRBV29-1, the J call TRBJ2-1; 12 bases are shared with TRBD1. CDR3 size: 16 residues. V shed 6 bases, J shed 8 bases, and the junction held 14 bases outside the gene matches. CDR1 and CDR2 from the germline V gene are SQVTM and ANQGSEA.

V usage is TRBV5-1 and J usage is TRBJ2-2; 8 bases map to TRBD1. The CDR3 totals 16 residues. V was pared by 4 bases and J by 0 bases, with 5 bases of the junction left unmatched. In germline, CDR1 is SGHRS, CDR2 YFSETQ. As DNA, the CDR3 is TGCGCCAGCAGCACCCGGACAGGGACGAACACCGGGGAGCTGTTTTTT. This encodes CASSTRTGTNTGELFF.

This clone appeared once. The chain carries TRBV7-3 and TRBJ2-3, with 7 bases identical to TRBD1. The CDR3 is made up of 14 amino acids. CDR1 SGHTA and CDR2 FQGTGA come from the germline V gene. The ends lost 4 bases at V and 6 bases at J; junction bases unmatched: 7. The CDR3 here is CASSSTGFADTQYF. CDR3 sequence (DNA): TGTGCCAGCAGCTCGACAGGGTTTGCGGATACGCAGTATTTT. Supplemented by reference TRBV7-3 and TRBJ2-3, the full variable domain reads GAGVSQTPSNKVTEKGKYVELRCDPISGHTALYWYRQSLGQGPEFLIYFQGTGAADDSGLPNDRFFAVRPEGSVSTLKIQRTERGDSAVYLCASSSTGFADTQYFGPGTRLTVL.

The V call is TRBV2, the J call TRBJ2-7; 9 nucleotides line up with TRBD1. Per the germline V gene, CDR1 is SNHLY and CDR2 is FYNNEI. V gave up 6 bases and J gave up 4 bases; unmatched junction bases: 4. CDR3 length: 13 amino acids. The CDR3 DNA sequence: TGTGCCAGCAGAGGGACAGGGTCATACGAGCAGTACTTC. It encodes CASRGTGSYEQYF. The whole variable domain, filled in from reference TRBV2 and TRBJ2-7, reads EPEVTQTPSHQVTQMGQEVILRCVPISNHLYFYWYRQILGQKVEFLVSFYNNEISEKSEIFDDQFSVERPDGSNFTLKIRSTKLEDSAMYFCASRGTGSYEQYFGPGTRLTVT.

The chain carries TRBV12-3 or TRBV12-4 and TRBJ2-2, with D possibly matching TRBD1 (5 bases). This CDR3 has 11 amino acids. The V and J ends lost 8 bases and 7 bases respectively, with 8 bases between them. The CDR3 DNA follows: TGTGCCAGCGAGCAGGGCGGGGAGCTGTTTTTT. Translation: CASEQGGELFF.

The chain links TRBV6-5 to TRBJ2-7; D might be TRBD2 (6 bases). The germline V and J ends were trimmed by 5 bases and 7 bases, with 12 bases remaining between them. CDR1 is MNHEY and CDR2 is SVGAGI in the germline V gene. This CDR3 is 12 amino acids long. The CDR3 here is CASSTGVDEQYF. The CDR3, as DNA: TGTGCCAGCAGTACGGGGGTGGATGAGCAGTACTTC.

The chain employs TRBV12-3 or TRBV12-4 and TRBJ2-1; tentative D call: TRBD1 (5 bases). The CDR3 runs 13 residues. With 5 bases removed from V and 8 bases from J, the gap between germline ends came to 13 bases. The CDR3 DNA reads as TGTGCCAGCAGTCCAAACCAGGGCGATGAGCAGTTCTTC. Its protein product is CASSPNQGDEQFF.

The gene calls are TRBV19 and TRBJ1-1; weak D call: TRBD1 (6 bases). This CDR3 has 13 amino acids. V was cut by 8 bases and J by 0 bases, with 10 bases left in between. Germline V gene sequence: CDR1 LNHDA, CDR2 SQIVND (reference sequence). CDR3: CASEGELNTEAFF. CDR3 nucleotide sequence: TGTGCCAGTGAGGGGGAACTGAACACTGAAGCTTTCTTT.

V usage is TRBV27 and J usage is TRBJ2-3; 8 positions match TRBD2. Germline V lookup: CDR1 MNHEY, CDR2 SMNVEV (reference sequence). With 2 bases clipped from V and 3 bases from J, the junction kept 10 bases outside the gene matches. This CDR3 contains 17 residues. The DNA for the CDR3 is TGTGCCAGCAGTTTAAACCCCCGCGGGAGGAGGACAGATACGCAGTATTTT. Amino acid sequence: CASSLNPRGRRTDTQYF.

The chain joins TRBV7-9 to TRBJ2-7; D is ambiguous. Germline V gene data show CDR1 as SEHNR and CDR2 as FQNEAQ (reference sequence). Trimming cost V 5 bases and J 0 bases, with 5 bases left between them. The CDR3 is 12 amino acids. CDR3 nucleotide sequence: TGTGCCAGCAGCGCTAGCTCCTACGAGCAGTACTTC. Translated, it gives CASSASSYEQYF.

This chain joins TRBV5-4 and TRBJ1-1; TRBD1 is a possible D gene (5 bases). The ends were cut back, 1 base at V and 12 bases at J, with 19 bases in the middle. The CDR3 is 14 amino acids. The germline V gene has CDR1 SGHNT and CDR2 YYREEE (reference sequence). CDR3 sequence (DNA): TGTGCCAGCAGCTTGTCCGACAGCCCGATTGAGACTTTCTTT. Amino acids: CASSLSDSPIETFF.

This clone was seen a few times. This rearrangement joins TRBV5-1 to TRBJ1-1; D perhaps matches TRBD1 (5 bases). This CDR3 spans 14 amino acids. Germline lookup yields CDR1 SGHRS and CDR2 YFSETQ. The germline V and J ends were trimmed by 1 base and 0 bases, with 7 bases remaining between them. The CDR3 loop is CASSLWTMNTEAFF. CDR3 DNA sequence: TGCGCCAGCAGCTTGTGGACAATGAACACTGAAGCTTTCTTT.

The chain carries TRBV3-1 (or the pseudogene TRBV3-2) and TRBJ2-2; perhaps TRBD2 as D (6 bases). V was trimmed by 4 bases and J by 1 base, leaving 13 bases between them. The CDR3 contains 16 residues. The germline gives CDR1 LGHDT, CDR2 YNNKEL (reference sequence). The CDR3 protein is CASSLEVAENTGELFF. The CDR3, as DNA: TGTGCCAGCAGCCTTGAAGTAGCGGAGAACACCGGGGAGCTGTTTTTT.

This chain links TRBV6-1 with TRBJ2-3, with 9 bases matching TRBD1. With V trimmed by 4 bases and J by 3 bases, 8 bases remained unmatched. Germline CDR1 MNHNS, CDR2 SASEGT. This CDR3 has 16 amino acids. CDR3 nucleotides: TGTGCCAGCAGTGCGGGGACAGGGTACTTGACAGATACGCAGTATTTT. It codes for CASSAGTGYLTDTQYF.

The gene calls are TRBV9 and TRBJ1-2; D call uncertain. Between the trimmed V and J ends, which lost 4 bases and 3 bases, there was a span of 10 bases. Germline V lookup: CDR1 SGDLS, CDR2 YYNGEE. This CDR3 region has 13 residues. DNA of the CDR3: TGTGCCAGCAGCTCCATGGGCGACTATGGCTACACCTTC. It yields the protein CASSSMGDYGYTF.

The rearrangement joins TRBV5-5 to TRBJ2-1; D is perhaps TRBD1 (6 bases). Trimming removed 1 base at V and 4 bases at J, with 12 bases between. CDR1 is SGHKS and CDR2 is YYEKEE in the germline V gene (reference sequence). This CDR3 is 15 amino acids long. The chain's CDR3 is CASSLRGYDYNEQFF. In nucleotides, the CDR3 is TGTGCCAGCAGCTTGAGGGGGTACGATTACAATGAGCAGTTCTTC.

The rearrangement links TRBV11-3 to TRBJ2-3; D may be TRBD1 (6 bases). The V end lost 0 bases, the J end lost 1 base, and 14 bases lay between the germline ends. The CDR3 has 17 amino acids. CDR1 SGHNT and CDR2 YENEEA come from the germline V gene. The CDR3, as DNA: TGTGCCAGCAGCTTAGATGGGGTGGGGGCAGGCACAGATACGCAGTATTTT. Translation gives CASSLDGVGAGTDTQYF. Filled out from reference TRBV11-3 and TRBJ2-3, the complete variable domain reads EAGVVQSPRYKIIEKKQPVAFWCNPISGHNTLYWYLQNLGQGPELLIRYENEEAVDDSQLPKDRFSAERLKGVDSTLKIQPAELGDSAVYLCASSLDGVGAGTDTQYFGPGTRLTVL.

The genes are TRBV19 and TRBJ2-7; tentative D call: TRBD1 (6 bases). Germline assignment: CDR1 LNHDA and CDR2 SQIVND (reference sequence). This CDR3 comprises 15 residues. With 5 bases removed from V and 2 bases from J, the gap between germline ends came to 16 bases. The CDR3 here is CASSRSGTTTYEQYF. CDR3 sequence (DNA): TGTGCCAGTAGTCGCTCCGGGACAACAACCTACGAGCAGTACTTC.

V is TRBV7-9 and J is TRBJ2-5, with D uncertain. The CDR3 is 15 amino acids. Trimming pared 11 bases from V and 0 bases from J, leaving 19 bases between. Per germline, CDR1 SEHNR and CDR2 FQNEAQ (reference sequence). The CDR3 nucleotides read TGTGCCGCTCGTCGCCTTCTATCCCACCAAGAGACCCAGTACTTC. Protein sequence: CAARRLLSHQETQYF.

The V and J genes are TRBV18 and TRBJ1-2; D possibly corresponds to TRBD1 (5 bases). Trimming left V 3 bases short and J 2 bases short, with 19 bases between. Germline values: CDR1 KGHSH, CDR2 LQKENI. The CDR3 totals 17 residues. The CDR3 sequence: CASSPIDRGGVNYGYTF. The DNA for the CDR3 is TGTGCCAGCTCACCGATTGACCGGGGCGGGGTCAACTATGGCTACACCTTC.

The chain carries TRBV7-9 and TRBJ1-2, with D possibly TRBD1 on 6 matching bases. Per the germline V gene, CDR1 is SEHNR and CDR2 is FQNEAQ (reference sequence). The CDR3 covers 18 residues. The ends were cut back, 4 bases at V and 3 bases at J, with 24 bases in the middle. CDR3 in amino acids: CASSSLDRPNSPYYGYTF. The CDR3 DNA sequence: TGTGCCAGCAGCTCATTGGACAGACCTAATTCCCCCTACTATGGCTACACCTTC. The entire variable domain, with the rest obtained from reference TRBV7-9 and TRBJ1-2, is as follows: DTGVSQNPRHKITKRGQNVTFRCDPISEHNRLYWYRQTLGQGPEFLTYFQNEAQLEKSRLLSDRFSAERPKGSFSTLEIQRTEQGDSAMYLCASSSLDRPNSPYYGYTFGSGTRLTVV.

This sequence joins TRBV27 and TRBJ2-1, with 12 bases that match TRBD2. The CDR3 is 17 amino acids. Germline loops: CDR1 MNHEY, CDR2 SMNVEV (reference sequence). Germline trimming cut 1 base from V and 5 bases from J; bases unmatched to any gene: 6. The CDR3 DNA reads TGTGCCAGCAGTTTATACCCTGGACTAGCGGGGCACAATGAGCAGTTCTTC. Its protein product is CASSLYPGLAGHNEQFF.